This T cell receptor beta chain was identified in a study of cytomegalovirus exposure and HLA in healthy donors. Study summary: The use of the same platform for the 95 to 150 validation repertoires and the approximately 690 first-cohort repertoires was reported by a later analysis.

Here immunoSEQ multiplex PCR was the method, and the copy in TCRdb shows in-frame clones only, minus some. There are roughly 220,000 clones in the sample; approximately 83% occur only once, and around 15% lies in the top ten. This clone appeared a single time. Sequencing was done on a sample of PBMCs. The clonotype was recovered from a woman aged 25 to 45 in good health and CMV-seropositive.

The CDR3 nucleotides read TGTGCCAGCAGCTTAACGCCCAACAGGTATCAAGAGACCCAGTACTTC. Its protein product is CASSLTPNRYQETQYF. This chain joins TRBV7-3 and TRBJ2-5, with a tentative D call TRBD1 (5 bases). CDR1 is SGHTA, CDR2 FQGTGA, per germline. V was clipped by 0 bases and J by 2 bases, with 13 bases between them. The CDR3 runs to 16 residues. Complete variable domain (other parts from reference TRBV7-3 and TRBJ2-5): GAGVSQTPSNKVTEKGKYVELRCDPISGHTALYWYRQSLGQGPEFLIYFQGTGAADDSGLPNDRFFAVRPEGSVSTLKIQRTERGDSAVYLCASSLTPNRYQETQYFGPGTRLLVL.